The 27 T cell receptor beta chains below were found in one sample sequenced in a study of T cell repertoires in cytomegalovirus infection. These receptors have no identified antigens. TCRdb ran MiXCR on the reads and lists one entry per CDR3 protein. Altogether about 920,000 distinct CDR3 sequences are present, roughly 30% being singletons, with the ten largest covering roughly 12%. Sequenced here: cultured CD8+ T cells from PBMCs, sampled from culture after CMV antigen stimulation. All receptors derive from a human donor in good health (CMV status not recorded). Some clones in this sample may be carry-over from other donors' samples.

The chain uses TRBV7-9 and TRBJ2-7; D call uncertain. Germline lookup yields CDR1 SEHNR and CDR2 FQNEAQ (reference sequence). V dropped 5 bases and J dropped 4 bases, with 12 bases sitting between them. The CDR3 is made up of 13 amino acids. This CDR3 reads CASSPRTEYEQYV. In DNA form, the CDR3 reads TGTGCCAGCAGCCCGAGGACGGAGTACGAGCAGTACGTC.

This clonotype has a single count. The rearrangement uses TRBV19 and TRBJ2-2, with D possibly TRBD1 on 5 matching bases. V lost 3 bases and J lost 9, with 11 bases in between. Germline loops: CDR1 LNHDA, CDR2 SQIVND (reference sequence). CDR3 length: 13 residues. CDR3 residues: CASSMDIRRELFF. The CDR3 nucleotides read TGTGCCAGTAGTATGGACATCCGCCGGGAGCTGTTTTTT.

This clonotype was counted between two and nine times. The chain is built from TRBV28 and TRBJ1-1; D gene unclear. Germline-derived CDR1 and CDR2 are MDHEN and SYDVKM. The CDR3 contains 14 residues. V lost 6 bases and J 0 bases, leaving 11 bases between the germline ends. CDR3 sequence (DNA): TGTGCCAGCAGCCACGCCAACATGAACACTGAAGCTTTCTTT. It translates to CASSHANMNTEAFF.

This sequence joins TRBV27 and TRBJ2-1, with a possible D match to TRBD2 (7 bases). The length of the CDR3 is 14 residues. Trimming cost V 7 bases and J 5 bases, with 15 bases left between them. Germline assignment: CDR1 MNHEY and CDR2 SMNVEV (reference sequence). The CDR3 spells CASIRGGKDNEQFF. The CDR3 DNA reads TGTGCCAGCATAAGGGGGGGGAAAGACAATGAGCAGTTCTTC.

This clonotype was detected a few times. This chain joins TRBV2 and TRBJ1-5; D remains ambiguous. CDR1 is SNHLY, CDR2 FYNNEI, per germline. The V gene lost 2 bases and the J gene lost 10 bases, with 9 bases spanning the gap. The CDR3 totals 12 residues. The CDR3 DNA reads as TGTGCCAGCAGTGAAATAGACGATCCCCAGCATTTT. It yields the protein CASSEIDDPQHF.

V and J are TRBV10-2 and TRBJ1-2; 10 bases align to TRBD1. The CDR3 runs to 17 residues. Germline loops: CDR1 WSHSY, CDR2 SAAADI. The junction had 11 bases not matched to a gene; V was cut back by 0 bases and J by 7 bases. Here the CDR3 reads CASSESSVGTGVSGYTF. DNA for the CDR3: TGCGCCAGCAGTGAGTCGAGCGTCGGGACAGGGGTCTCTGGCTACACCTTC.

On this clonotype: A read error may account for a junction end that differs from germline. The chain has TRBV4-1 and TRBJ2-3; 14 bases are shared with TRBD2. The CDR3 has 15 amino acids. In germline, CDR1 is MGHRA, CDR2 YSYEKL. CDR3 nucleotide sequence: TGCGCCAGCAGCCGGGGACTAGCGGGGGCAGATACGCAGTGTTTT. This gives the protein CASSRGLAGADTQCF.

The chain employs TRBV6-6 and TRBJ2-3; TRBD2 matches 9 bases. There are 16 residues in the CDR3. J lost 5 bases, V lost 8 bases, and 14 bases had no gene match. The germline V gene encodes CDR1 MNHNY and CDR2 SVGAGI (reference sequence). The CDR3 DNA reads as TGTGCCAGCCGCTTCGTAGCGGGGGTTGGGGGAGATACGCAGTATTTT. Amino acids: CASRFVAGVGGDTQYF.

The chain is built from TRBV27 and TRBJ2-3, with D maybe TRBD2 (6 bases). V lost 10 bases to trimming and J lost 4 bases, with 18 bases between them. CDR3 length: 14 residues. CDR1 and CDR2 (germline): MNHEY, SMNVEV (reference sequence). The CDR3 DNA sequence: TGTGCCACCGCGGGGACCCTCGATCCAGATACGCAGTATTTT. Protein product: CATAGTLDPDTQYF.

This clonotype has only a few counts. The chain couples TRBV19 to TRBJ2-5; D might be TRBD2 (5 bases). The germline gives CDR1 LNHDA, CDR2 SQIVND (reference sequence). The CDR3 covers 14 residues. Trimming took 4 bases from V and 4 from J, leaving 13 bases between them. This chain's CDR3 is CASSTRRQRETQYF. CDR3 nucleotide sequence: TGTGCCAGTAGTACGCGGAGGCAGCGAGAGACCCAGTACTTC.

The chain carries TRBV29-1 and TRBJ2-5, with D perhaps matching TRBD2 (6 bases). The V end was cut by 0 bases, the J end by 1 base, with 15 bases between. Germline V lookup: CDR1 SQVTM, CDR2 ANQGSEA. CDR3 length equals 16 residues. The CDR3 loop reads CSVEDLASEFQETQYF. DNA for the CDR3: TGCAGCGTTGAAGATCTGGCTAGCGAGTTCCAAGAGACCCAGTACTTC.

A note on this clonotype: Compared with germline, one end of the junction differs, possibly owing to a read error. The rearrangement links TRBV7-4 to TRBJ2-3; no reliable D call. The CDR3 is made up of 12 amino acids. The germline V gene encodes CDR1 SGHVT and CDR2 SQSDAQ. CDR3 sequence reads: CATQHGTDTQYF. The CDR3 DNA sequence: TGCGCCACTCAACACGGCACAGATACGCAGTATTTT.

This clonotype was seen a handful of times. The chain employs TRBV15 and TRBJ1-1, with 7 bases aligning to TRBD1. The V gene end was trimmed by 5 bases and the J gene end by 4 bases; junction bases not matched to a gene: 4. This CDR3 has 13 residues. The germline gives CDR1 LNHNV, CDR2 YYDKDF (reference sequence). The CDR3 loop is CATSESGGTEAFF. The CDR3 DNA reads TGTGCCACCAGCGAATCAGGGGGCACTGAAGCTTTCTTT.

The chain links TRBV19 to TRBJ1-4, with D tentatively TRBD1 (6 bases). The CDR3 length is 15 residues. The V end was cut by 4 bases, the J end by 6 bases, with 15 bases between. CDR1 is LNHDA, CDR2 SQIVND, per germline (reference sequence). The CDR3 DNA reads TGTGCCAGTAGTACCCCGACAGGCCCCTATGAAAAACTGTTTTTT. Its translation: CASSTPTGPYEKLFF.

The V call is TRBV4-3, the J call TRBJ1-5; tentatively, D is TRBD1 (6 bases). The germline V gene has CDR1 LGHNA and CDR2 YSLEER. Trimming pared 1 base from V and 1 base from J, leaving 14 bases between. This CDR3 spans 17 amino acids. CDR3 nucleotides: TGCGCCAGCAGCCAAGCTTCCGGTACAGGGAGCAATCAGCCCCAGCATTTT. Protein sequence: CASSQASGTGSNQPQHF.

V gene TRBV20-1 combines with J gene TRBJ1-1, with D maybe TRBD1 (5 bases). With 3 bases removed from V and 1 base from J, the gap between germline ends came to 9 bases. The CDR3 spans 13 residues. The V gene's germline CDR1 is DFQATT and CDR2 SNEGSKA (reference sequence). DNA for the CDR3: TGCAGTGCTAGGGGACCGACGAACACTGAAGCTTTCTTT. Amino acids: CSARGPTNTEAFF.

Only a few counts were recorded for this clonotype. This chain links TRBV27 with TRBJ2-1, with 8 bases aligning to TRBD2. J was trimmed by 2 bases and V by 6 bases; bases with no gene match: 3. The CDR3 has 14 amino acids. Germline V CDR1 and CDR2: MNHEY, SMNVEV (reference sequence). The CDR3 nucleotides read TGTGCCAGCAGGCGGGGGGTTACCTACAATGAGCAGTTCTTC. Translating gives CASRRGVTYNEQFF.

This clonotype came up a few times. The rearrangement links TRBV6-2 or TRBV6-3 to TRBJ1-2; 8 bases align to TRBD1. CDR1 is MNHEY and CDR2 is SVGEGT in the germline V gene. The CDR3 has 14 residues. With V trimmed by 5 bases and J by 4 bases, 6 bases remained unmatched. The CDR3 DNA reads TGTGCCAGCAGTGGACAGGGCCCATTCTATGGCTACACCTTC. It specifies CASSGQGPFYGYTF.

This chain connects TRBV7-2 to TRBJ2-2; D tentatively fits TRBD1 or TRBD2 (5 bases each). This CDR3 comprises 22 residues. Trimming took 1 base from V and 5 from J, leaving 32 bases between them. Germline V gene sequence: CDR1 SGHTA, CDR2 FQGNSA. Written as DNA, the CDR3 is TGTGCCAGCAGCTTAGGGTCCAGGGCGTCTAAAGAATTAGTTTGGGGGACCGGGGAGCTGTTTTTT. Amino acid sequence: CASSLGSRASKELVWGTGELFF.

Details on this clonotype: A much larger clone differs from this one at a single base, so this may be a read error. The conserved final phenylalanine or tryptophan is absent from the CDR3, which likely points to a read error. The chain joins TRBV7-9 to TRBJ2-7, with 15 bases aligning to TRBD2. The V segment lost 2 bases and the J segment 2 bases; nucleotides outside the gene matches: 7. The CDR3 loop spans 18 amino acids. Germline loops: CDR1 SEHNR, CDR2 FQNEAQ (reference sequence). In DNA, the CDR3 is TGTGCCAGCAGCTTACCCTTTGGACTAGCGGGGGGGACCTACGAGCAGTACTAC. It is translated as CASSLPFGLAGGTYEQYY.

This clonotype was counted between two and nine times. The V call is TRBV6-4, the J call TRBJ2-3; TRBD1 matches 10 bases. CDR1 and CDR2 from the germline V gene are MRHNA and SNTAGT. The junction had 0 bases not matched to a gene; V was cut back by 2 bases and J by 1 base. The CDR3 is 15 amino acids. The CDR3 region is CASSDGTGGTDTQYF. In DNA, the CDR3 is TGTGCCAGCAGTGACGGGACAGGGGGCACAGATACGCAGTATTTT.

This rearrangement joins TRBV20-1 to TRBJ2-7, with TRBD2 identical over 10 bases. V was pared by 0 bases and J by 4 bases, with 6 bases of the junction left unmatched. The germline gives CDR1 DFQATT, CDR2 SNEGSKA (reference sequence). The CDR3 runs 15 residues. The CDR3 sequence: CSARDRPSGGYEQYF. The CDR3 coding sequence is TGCAGTGCTAGAGATCGGCCTAGCGGGGGTTACGAGCAGTACTTC.

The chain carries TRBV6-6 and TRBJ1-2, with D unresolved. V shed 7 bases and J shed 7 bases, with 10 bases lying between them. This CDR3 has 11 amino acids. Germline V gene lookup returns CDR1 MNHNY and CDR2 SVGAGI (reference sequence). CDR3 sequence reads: CASNGVFGYTF. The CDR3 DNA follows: TGTGCCAGCAACGGGGTCTTTGGCTACACCTTC.

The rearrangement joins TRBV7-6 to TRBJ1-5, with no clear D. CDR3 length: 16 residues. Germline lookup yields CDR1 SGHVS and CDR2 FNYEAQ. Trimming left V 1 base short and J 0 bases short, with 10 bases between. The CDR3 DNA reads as TGTGCCAGCAGCTTAGAAGCCAGCTATAGCAATCAGCCCCAGCATTTT. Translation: CASSLEASYSNQPQHF.

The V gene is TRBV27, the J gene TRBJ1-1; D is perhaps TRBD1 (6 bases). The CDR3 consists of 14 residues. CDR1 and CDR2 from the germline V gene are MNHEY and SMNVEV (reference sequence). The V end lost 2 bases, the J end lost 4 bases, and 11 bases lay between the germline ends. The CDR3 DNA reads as TGTGCCAGCAGTTTAGCAGGGGTTAGCACTGAAGCTTTCTTT. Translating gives CASSLAGVSTEAFF.

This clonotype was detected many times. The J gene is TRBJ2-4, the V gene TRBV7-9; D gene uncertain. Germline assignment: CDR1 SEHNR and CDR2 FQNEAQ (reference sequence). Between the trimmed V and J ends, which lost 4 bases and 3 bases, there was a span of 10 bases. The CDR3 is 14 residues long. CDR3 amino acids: CASSSSASKNIQYF. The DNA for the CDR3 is TGTGCCAGCAGCTCATCAGCGAGCAAAAACATTCAGTACTTC.

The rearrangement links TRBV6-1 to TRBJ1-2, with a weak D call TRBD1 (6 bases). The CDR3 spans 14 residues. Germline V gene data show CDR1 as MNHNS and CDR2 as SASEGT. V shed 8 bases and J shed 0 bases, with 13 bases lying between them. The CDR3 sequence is CASGRDISNYGYTF. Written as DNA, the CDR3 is TGTGCCAGCGGGAGGGACATTTCTAACTATGGCTACACCTTC.